One sample yielded the 4 T cell receptor beta chains listed below, sequenced in a study of beta chain features in type 1 diabetes. Study observations and caveats: Type 1 diabetes patients showed a moderate but significant shortening of TCRB CDR3s in all four CD4+ subsets.

Antigens of these TCRs are unknown. Sequenced material consisted of expressed TCRB transcripts (all of the isolated RNA was reverse transcribed). The table came from immunoSEQ multiplex PCR; TCRdb's copy has only in-frame clones and leaves some out. The data contain under 200,000 clones, around 8.3% of them seen just once; the ten biggest clones take up 0.54%. Sequences were obtained from central memory CD4+ T cells from blood. These receptors all come from a woman aged 18-30 years with type 1 diabetes.

In this sample, this clone turned up a few times. The genes are TRBV13 and TRBJ1-2, with D tentatively TRBD1 (6 bases). The CDR3 extends over 13 amino acids. The V gene's germline CDR1 is PRHDT and CDR2 FYEKMQ (reference sequence). V was pared by 3 bases and J by 7 bases, with 12 bases between. CDR3 protein: CASSLRGILGYTF. Written as DNA, the CDR3 is TGTGCCAGCAGCTTGAGGGGGATACTTGGCTACACCTTC.

This clone was counted only a few times. V usage is TRBV2 and J usage is TRBJ1-6, with 8 bases lining up with TRBD1. This CDR3 comprises 13 residues. V gave up 9 bases and J gave up 6 bases; unmatched junction bases: 4. The germline gives CDR1 SNHLY, CDR2 FYNNEI. Here the CDR3 reads CASMTGVNSPLHF. For the CDR3, the DNA is TGTGCCAGTATGACAGGGGTTAATTCACCCCTCCACTTT.

This clone was counted a few times. The chain has TRBV10-3 and TRBJ1-2; 9 nucleotides match TRBD1. The CDR3 contains 13 residues. V dropped 7 bases and J dropped 2; count of bases not matched to a gene: 2. The germline CDR1 and CDR2 sequences are ENHRY and SYGVKD. The CDR3 DNA follows: TGTGCCATCACCGGACAGGGGAACTATGGCTACACCTTC. Protein sequence: CAITGQGNYGYTF.

The chain couples TRBV9 to TRBJ2-5, with 9 bases fitting TRBD2. This CDR3 is built from 14 residues. Germline V CDR1 and CDR2: SGDLS, YYNGEE. After removal of 4 bases from V and 7 bases from J, the junction contained 8 bases not matched to a gene. The CDR3 bases are TGTGCCAGCAGCACGGGACTAGCAGCGGGGACCCAGTACTTC. It translates to CASSTGLAAGTQYF.